This passage covers 5 T cell receptor beta chains from one sample sequenced in a study of graft-versus-host responses after intestinal transplantation. Libraries were prepared by immunoSEQ multiplex PCR; TCRdb keeps only in-frame clonotypes and omits some of them. The sample lists roughly 110,000 clones, 87% seen once, with about 0.7% in the top ten. These receptors' targets are unknown. Source: unstimulated CD4+ T cells sorted from spleen or lymph node cells, taken before transplant. These receptors originate from a human donor who was the organ donor for an intestinal transplant.

The V and J genes are TRBV4-2 and TRBJ2-5; D is possibly TRBD2 (7 bases). Trimming stripped 4 bases from V and 1 base from J, with 16 bases between. Per the germline V gene, CDR1 is LGHNA and CDR2 is YNFKEQ. CDR3 length: 16 amino acids. CDR3 nucleotides: TGTGCCAGCAGCCTCGGGGGCGGGGGCCTCCAAGAGACCCAGTACTTC. This encodes CASSLGGGGLQETQYF.

Concerning this clone itself: The junction and the germline gene differ at one end; a read error may be behind it. V usage is TRBV7-7 and J usage is TRBJ1-1; no clear D. Germline loops: CDR1 SSHAT, CDR2 FNYEAQ (reference sequence). The CDR3 sequence is 13 residues long. DNA of the CDR3: TGTGCTAGCAGCTTAGCAGAAAACACTGAAGCTTTCTTT. Translated: CASSLAENTEAFF.

V and J are TRBV11-3 and TRBJ2-1; D is unresolved. The CDR3 spans 12 residues. Looked up from germline, CDR1 is SGHNT and CDR2 is YENEEA. Trimming removed 0 bases from V and 6 bases from J, with 3 bases in between. CDR3 in DNA: TGTGCCAGCAGCTTAGAGGTCAATGAGCAGTTCTTC. Translation gives CASSLEVNEQFF.

The chain links TRBV5-4 to TRBJ2-6; no reliable D call. CDR3 length equals 16 residues. Germline V gene lookup returns CDR1 SGHNT and CDR2 YYREEE (reference sequence). Trimming cost V 1 base and J 4 bases, with 12 bases left between them. This CDR3 is CASSLWSQVGANVLTF. CDR3 nucleotide sequence: TGTGCCAGCAGCTTGTGGAGCCAGGTGGGGGCCAACGTCCTGACTTTC.

The rearrangement links TRBV5-5 to TRBJ2-3; tentative D call: TRBD1 (6 bases). The CDR3 spans 15 residues. Trimming pared 4 bases from V and 5 bases from J, leaving 17 bases between. The germline gives CDR1 SGHKS, CDR2 YYEKEE (reference sequence). The CDR3 reads CASSPARGIKDTQYF. CDR3 in DNA: TGTGCCAGCAGCCCCGCAAGGGGGATAAAAGATACGCAGTATTTT.